This T cell receptor beta chain was profiled in a study of neurological immune-mediated disorders. Sorted libraries were derived from roughly 1 million CD4+ or CD8+ T cells. TCRdb fed the 5' RACE reads into MiXCR, producing one record per CDR3 protein. The sample gives roughly 52,000 distinct CDR3 sequences, approximately 6.2% of which show up once; 1.1% to 1.5% is in the top ten. Regarding the study as a whole: Multiple sclerosis patients had less TCR clonal expansion than even healthy controls, unlike HTLV-1-associated myelopathy.

Germline values: CDR1 SGHKS, CDR2 YYEKEE (reference sequence). With 3 bases removed from V and 5 bases from J, the gap between germline ends came to 8 bases. CDR3 size: 12 residues. In its sample, this clonotype was seen many times. No antigen is known for it. The chain combines TRBV5-5 with TRBJ1-2; D is undetermined. Sequenced input: CD4+ T cells from blood. This receptor was identified in a woman aged 18-35 years with multiple sclerosis. Written as DNA, the CDR3 is TGTGCCAGCAGCTCCAGTGATTATGGCTACACCTTC. It translates to CASSSSDYGYTF.